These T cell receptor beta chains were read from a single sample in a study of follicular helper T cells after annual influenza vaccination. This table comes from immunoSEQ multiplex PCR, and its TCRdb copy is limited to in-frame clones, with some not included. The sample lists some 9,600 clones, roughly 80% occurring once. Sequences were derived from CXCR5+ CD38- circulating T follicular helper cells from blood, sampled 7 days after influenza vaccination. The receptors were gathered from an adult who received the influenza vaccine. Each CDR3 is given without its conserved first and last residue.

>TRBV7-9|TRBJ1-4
ASSLEGETNEKLF
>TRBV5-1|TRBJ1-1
ASSLDSGSTEAF
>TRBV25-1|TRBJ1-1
ASREDTEAF
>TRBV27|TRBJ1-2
ASSFLQGGYWGYT
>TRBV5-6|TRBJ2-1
ASSPGGRDAYNEQF
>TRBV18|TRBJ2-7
ASSGGWDGTYEQY
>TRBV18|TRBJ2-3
ASQGQGDADTQY
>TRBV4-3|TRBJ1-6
ASSQDEGAGSPLH
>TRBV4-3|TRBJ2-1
ASSQGVGGGAGDEQF
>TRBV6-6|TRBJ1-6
ASSYGGGSYNSPLH
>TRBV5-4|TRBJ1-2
ASSRDPGGGYT
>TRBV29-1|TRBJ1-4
SVEVGTGYEKLF
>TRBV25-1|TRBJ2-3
ASSVTFSTDTQY
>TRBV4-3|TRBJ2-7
ASSQNPSSEQY
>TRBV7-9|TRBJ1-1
ASSLADGEAF
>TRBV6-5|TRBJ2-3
ASSYSREADTQY